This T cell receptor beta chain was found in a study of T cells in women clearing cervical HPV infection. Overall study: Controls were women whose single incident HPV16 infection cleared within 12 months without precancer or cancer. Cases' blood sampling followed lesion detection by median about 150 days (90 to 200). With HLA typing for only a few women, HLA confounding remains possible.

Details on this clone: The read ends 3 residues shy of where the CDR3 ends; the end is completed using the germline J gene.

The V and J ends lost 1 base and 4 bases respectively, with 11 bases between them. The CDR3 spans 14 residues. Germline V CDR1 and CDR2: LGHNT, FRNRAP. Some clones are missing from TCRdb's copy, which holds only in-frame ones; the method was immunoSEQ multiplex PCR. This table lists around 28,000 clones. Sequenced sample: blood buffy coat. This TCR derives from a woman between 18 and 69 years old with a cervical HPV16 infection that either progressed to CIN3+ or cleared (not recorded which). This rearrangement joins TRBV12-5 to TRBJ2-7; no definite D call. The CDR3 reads CASGLALGSYEQYF. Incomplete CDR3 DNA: TGTGCTAGTGGTTTGGCGCTAGGCTCTTACGAG.